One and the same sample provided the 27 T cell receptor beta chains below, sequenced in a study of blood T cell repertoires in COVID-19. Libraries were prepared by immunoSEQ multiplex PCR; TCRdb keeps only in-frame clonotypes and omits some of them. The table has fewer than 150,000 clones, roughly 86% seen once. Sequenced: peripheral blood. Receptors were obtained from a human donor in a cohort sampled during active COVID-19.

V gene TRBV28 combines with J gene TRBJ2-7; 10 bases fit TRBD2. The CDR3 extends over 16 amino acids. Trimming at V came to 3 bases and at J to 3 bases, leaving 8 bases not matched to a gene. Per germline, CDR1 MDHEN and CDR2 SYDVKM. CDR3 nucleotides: TGTGCCAGCAGTTTTTCCCTAGCGGGAGTGGTCTACGAGCAGTACTTC. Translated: CASSFSLAGVVYEQYF.

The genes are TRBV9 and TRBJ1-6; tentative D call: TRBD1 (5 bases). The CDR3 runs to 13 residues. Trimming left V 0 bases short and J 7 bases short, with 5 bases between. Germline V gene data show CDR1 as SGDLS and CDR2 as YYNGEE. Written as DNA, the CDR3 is TGTGCCAGCAGCGTAGAGGGGAATTCACCCCTCCACTTT. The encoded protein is CASSVEGNSPLHF.

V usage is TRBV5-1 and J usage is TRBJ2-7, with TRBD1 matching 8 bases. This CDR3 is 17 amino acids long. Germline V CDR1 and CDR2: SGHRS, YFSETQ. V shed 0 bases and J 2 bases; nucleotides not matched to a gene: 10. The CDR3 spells CASSLAPDRGPTYEQYF. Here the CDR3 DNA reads TGCGCCAGCAGCTTGGCACCCGACAGGGGCCCAACCTACGAGCAGTACTTC.

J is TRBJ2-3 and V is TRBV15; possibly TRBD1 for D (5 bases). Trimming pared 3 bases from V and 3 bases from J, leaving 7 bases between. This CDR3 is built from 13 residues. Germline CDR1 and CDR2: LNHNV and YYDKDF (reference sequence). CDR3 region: CATSSGATDTQYF. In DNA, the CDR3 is TGTGCCACCAGCAGTGGGGCAACAGATACGCAGTATTTT.

Here the CDR3 DNA reads TGTGCCAGCAGCTTAAGGACAGGGGTTCATGGCTACACCTTC. Translated: CASSLRTGVHGYTF. This sequence joins TRBV7-8 and TRBJ1-2; 9 nucleotides align to TRBD1. Germline V CDR1 and CDR2: SGHVS, FQNEAQ. CDR3 length: 14 amino acids. The junction had 4 bases not matched to a gene; V was cut back by 2 bases and J by 6 bases.

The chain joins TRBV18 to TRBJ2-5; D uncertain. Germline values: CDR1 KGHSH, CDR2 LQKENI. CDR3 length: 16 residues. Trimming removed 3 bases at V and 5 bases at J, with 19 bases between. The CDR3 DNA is TGTGCCAGCTCACCGGAACTCTCTCTAAGGCGGGAGACCCAGTACTTC. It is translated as CASSPELSLRRETQYF. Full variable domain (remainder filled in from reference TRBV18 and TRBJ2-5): NAGVMQNPRHLVRRRGQEARLRCSPMKGHSHVYWYRQLPEEGLKFMVYLQKENIIDESGMPKERFSAEFPKEGPSILRIQQVVRGDSAAYFCASSPELSLRRETQYFGPGTRLLVL.

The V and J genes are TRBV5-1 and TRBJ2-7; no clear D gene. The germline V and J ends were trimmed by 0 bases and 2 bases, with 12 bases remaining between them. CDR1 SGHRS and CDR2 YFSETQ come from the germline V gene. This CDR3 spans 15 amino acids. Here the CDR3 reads CASSLAAWAAYEQYF. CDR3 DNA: TGCGCCAGCAGCTTGGCCGCTTGGGCCGCCTACGAGCAGTACTTC.

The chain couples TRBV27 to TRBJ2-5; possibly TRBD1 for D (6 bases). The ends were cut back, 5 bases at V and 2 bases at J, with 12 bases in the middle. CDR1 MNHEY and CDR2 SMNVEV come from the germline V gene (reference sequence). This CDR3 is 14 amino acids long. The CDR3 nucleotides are TGTGCCAGCAGTCCACAGGACAGACAAGAGACCCAGTACTTC. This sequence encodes CASSPQDRQETQYF.

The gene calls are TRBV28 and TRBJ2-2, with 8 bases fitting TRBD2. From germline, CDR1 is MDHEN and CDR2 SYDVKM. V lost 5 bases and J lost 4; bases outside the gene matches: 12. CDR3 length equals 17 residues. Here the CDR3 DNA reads TGTGCCAGCAGTCCCACGCGGGGGGCAGGTAGCACCGGGGAGCTGTTTTTT. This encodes CASSPTRGAGSTGELFF.

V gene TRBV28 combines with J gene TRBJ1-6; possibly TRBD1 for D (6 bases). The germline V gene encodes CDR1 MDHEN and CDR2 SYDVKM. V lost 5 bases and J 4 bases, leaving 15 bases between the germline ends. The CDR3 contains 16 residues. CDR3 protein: CASSPSGVGYNSPLHF. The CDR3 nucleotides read TGTGCCAGCAGTCCATCAGGGGTTGGTTATAATTCACCCCTCCACTTT.

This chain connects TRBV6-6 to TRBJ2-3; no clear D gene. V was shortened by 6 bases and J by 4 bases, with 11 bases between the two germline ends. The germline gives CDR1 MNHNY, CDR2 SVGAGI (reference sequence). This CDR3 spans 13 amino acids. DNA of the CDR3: TGTGCCAGCAGCCGAATAATAGCAGATACGCAGTATTTT. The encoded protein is CASSRIIADTQYF.

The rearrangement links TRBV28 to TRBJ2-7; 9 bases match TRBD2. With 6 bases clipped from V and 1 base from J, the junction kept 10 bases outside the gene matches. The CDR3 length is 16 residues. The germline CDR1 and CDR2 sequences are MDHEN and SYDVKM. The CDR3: CASSPLGAGGSYEQYF. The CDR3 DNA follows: TGTGCCAGCAGCCCCTTGGGAGCGGGAGGTTCCTACGAGCAGTACTTC.

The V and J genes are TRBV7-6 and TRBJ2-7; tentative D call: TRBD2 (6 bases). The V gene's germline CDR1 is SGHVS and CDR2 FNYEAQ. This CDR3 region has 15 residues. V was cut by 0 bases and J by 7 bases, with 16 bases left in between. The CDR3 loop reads CASSLAGTWTEEQYF. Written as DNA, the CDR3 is TGTGCCAGCAGCTTAGCTGGGACTTGGACTGAAGAGCAGTACTTC.

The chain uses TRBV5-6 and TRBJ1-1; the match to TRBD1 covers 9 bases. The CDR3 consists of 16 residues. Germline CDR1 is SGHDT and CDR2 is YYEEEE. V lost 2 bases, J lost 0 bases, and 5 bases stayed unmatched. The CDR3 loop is CASSFGQGSMNTEAFF. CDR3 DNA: TGTGCCAGCAGCTTTGGACAGGGGTCTATGAACACTGAAGCTTTCTTT. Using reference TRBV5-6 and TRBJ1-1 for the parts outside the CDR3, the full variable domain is DAGVTQSPTHLIKTRGQQVTLRCSPKSGHDTVSWYQQALGQGPQFIFQYYEEEERQRGNFPDRFSGHQFPNYSSELNVNALLLGDSALYLCASSFGQGSMNTEAFFGQGTRLTVV.

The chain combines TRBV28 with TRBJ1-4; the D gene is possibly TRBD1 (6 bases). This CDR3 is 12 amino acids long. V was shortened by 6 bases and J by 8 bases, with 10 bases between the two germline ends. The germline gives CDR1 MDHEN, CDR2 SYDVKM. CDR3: CASRQGIEKLFF. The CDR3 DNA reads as TGTGCCAGCAGACAGGGTATAGAAAAACTGTTTTTT.

The CDR3 DNA sequence: TGTGCCAGCAGCACTATGTGGGGGCCGCTATCGTTTGGCACAGATACGCAGTATTTT. This translates into CASSTMWGPLSFGTDTQYF. V usage is TRBV28 and J usage is TRBJ2-3, with TRBD1 as a possible D gene (6 bases). The CDR3 totals 19 residues. Germline V CDR1 and CDR2: MDHEN, SYDVKM. V lost 6 bases and J 1 base, leaving 26 bases between the germline ends.

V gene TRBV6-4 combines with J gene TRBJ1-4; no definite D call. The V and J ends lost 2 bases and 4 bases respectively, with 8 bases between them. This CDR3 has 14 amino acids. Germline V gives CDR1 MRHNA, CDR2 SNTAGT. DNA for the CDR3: TGTGCCAGCAGTGACGCGGGGATTAATGAAAAACTGTTTTTT. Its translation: CASSDAGINEKLFF.

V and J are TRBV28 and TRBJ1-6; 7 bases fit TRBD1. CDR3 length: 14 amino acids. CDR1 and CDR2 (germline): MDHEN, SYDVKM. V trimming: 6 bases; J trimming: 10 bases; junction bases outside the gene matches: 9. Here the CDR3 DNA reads TGTGCCAGCAGGACCGGGACAGAGCGGTCACCCCTCCACTTT. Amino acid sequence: CASRTGTERSPLHF.

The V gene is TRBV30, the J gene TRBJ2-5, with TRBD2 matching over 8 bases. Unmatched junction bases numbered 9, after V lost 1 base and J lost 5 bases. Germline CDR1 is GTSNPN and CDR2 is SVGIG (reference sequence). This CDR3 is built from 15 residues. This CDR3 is CAWSEQRGYAETQYF. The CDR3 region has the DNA TGTGCCTGGAGTGAACAGCGGGGGTACGCGGAGACCCAGTACTTC.

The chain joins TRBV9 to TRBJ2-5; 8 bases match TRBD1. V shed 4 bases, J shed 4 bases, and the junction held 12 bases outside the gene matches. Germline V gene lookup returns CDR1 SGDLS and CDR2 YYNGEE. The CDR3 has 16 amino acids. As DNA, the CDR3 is TGTGCCAGCAGCTCAGGGACAGGACTAAGGGGAGAGACCCAGTACTTC. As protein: CASSSGTGLRGETQYF.

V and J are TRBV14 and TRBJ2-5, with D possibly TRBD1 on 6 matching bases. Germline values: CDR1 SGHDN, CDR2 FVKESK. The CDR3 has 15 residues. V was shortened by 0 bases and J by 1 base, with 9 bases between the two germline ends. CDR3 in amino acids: CASSQDWGPQETQYF. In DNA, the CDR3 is TGTGCCAGCAGCCAAGATTGGGGGCCCCAAGAGACCCAGTACTTC.

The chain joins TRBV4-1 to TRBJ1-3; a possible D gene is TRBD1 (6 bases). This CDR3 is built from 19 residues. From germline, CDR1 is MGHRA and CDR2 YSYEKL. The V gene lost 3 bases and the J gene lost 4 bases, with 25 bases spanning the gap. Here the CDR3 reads CASSQGRAAGARRGNTIYF. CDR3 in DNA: TGCGCCAGCAGCCAGGGTAGAGCGGCGGGGGCAAGAAGAGGAAACACCATATATTTT.

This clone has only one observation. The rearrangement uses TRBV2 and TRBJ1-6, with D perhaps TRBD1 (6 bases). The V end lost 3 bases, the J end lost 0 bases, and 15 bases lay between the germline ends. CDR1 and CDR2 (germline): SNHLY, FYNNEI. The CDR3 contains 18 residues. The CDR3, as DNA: TGTGCCAGCAGTGATATTCCTACAGGGAGCTCCTATAATTCACCCCTCCACTTT. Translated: CASSDIPTGSSYNSPLHF.

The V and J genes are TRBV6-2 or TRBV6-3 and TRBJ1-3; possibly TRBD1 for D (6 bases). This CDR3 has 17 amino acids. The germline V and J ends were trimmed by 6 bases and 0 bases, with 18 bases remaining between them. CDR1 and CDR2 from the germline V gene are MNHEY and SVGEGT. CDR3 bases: TGTGCCAGCAGCGACACGGGACATCTGAGCTCTGGAAACACCATATATTTT. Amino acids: CASSDTGHLSSGNTIYF.

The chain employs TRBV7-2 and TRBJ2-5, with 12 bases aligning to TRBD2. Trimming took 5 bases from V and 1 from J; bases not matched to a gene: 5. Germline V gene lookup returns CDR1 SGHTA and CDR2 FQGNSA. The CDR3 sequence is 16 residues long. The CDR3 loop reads CASSPGLAGFQETQYF. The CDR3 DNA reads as TGTGCCAGCAGCCCGGGACTAGCGGGTTTCCAAGAGACCCAGTACTTC.

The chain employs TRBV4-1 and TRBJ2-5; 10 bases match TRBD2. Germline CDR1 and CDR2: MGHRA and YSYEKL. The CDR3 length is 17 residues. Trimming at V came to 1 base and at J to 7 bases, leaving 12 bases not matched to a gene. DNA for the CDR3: TGCGCCAGCAGCCAAGGGGGTAGCGGGGGGCCCGTGACGACCCAGTACTTC. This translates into CASSQGGSGGPVTTQYF.

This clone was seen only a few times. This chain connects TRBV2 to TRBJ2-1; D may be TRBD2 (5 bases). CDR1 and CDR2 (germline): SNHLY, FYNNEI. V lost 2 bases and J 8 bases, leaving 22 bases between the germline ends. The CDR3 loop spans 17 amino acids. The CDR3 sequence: CASSEPEEALRNYEQFF. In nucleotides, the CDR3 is TGTGCCAGCAGTGAACCTGAGGAGGCTCTCCGGAATTATGAGCAGTTCTTC.